This record looks at one T cell receptor beta chain sequence and its context. Its antigen is not identified. Measured with immunoSEQ multiplex PCR; TCRdb has only the in-frame clones, and not every one. The data show 75,000 to 100,000 clones, just over 90% seen once. The CDR3 extends over 17 amino acids. The V segment lost 3 bases and the J segment 6 bases; nucleotides outside the gene matches: 14. Germline-derived CDR1 and CDR2 are LGHNA and YSLEER. These data come from a study of T cell responses to AZD1222 COVID-19 vaccine. Study summary: Second-dose intervals of approximately 4 or approximately 12 weeks were pooled. Study outcomes and limitations: At study baseline, merely more than 5 AZD1222 recipients were seropositive. An increase in Spike-specific TCR breadth and depth was observed after two AZD1222 doses.

This TCR was sampled from an adult in good health. The source was peripheral blood, collected on day 0 of AZD1222 vaccination. The chain employs TRBV4-3 and TRBJ2-1; 7 bases are shared with TRBD2. DNA of the CDR3: TGCGCCAGCAGCCAGACCTTGTGGGAGGGCCCCAGCAATGAGCAGTTCTTC. Protein: CASSQTLWEGPSNEQFF.